Listed here are 30 T cell receptor beta chains from one sample, sequenced in a study of T cell responses to AZD1222 COVID-19 vaccine. Profiling relied on immunoSEQ multiplex PCR, and the TCRdb table lists in-frame clones only, not all of them. The sample contains about 130,000 clones, 70% to 90% of which appear only once. This specimen consisted of peripheral blood, obtained 28 days after the second AZD1222 dose. All receptors derive from an adult who received the AZD1222 COVID-19 vaccine.

This chain links TRBV28 with TRBJ2-1; 10 positions agree with TRBD2. With 4 bases clipped from V and 0 bases from J, the junction kept 6 bases outside the gene matches. The CDR3 runs 17 residues. Per the germline V gene, CDR1 is MDHEN and CDR2 is SYDVKM. CDR3 residues: CASSSLAGDSSYNEQFF. The CDR3 bases are TGTGCCAGCAGTTCCCTAGCGGGAGATAGCTCCTACAATGAGCAGTTCTTC.

The chain links TRBV19 to TRBJ1-3; D gene unclear. Germline CDR1 LNHDA, CDR2 SQIVND (reference sequence). The CDR3 has 15 residues. V dropped 6 bases and J dropped 1 base, with 13 bases sitting between them. The CDR3 loop reads CASRTLDGSGNTIYF. In nucleotides, the CDR3 is TGTGCCAGTAGAACGCTCGACGGATCTGGAAACACCATATATTTT. Drawing the rest from reference TRBV19 and TRBJ1-3, the complete variable domain is DGGITQSPKYLFRKEGQNVTLSCEQNLNHDAMYWYRQDPGQGLRLIYYSQIVNDFQKGDIAEGYSVSREKKESFPLTVTSAQKNPTAFYLCASRTLDGSGNTIYFGEGSWLTVV.

The chain recombines TRBV30 with TRBJ1-5, with D unclear. The CDR3 consists of 14 residues. Germline CDR1 is GTSNPN and CDR2 is SVGIG (reference sequence). The V end was cut by 4 bases, the J end by 2 bases, with 12 bases between. The CDR3 DNA follows: TGTGCCTGGACCAGAAGGAGCGGCAATCAGCCCCAGCATTTT. As protein: CAWTRRSGNQPQHF. Complete variable domain (other parts from reference TRBV30 and TRBJ1-5): SQTIHQWPATLVQPVGSPLSLECTVEGTSNPNLYWYRQAAGRGLQLLFYSVGIGQISSEVPQNLSASRPQDRQFILSSKKLLLSDSGFYLCAWTRRSGNQPQHFGDGTRLSIL.

The rearrangement joins TRBV14 to TRBJ2-3; D gene unclear. The V end was cut by 2 bases, the J end by 4 bases, with 7 bases between. CDR3 size: 13 residues. Looked up from germline, CDR1 is SGHDN and CDR2 is FVKESK. CDR3 nucleotides: TGTGCCAGCAGCCAACAACTATCAGATACGCAGTATTTT. Translated, it gives CASSQQLSDTQYF.

The gene calls are TRBV12-3 or TRBV12-4 and TRBJ1-1; D is uncertain. The V end lost 7 bases, the J end lost 5 bases, and 11 bases lay between the germline ends. This CDR3 comprises 12 residues. In DNA, the CDR3 is TGTGCCAGCAATCTCGTGGGTACTGAAGCTTTCTTT. As protein: CASNLVGTEAFF.

The CDR3 region is CASSSLLASTDTQYF. The CDR3 DNA sequence: TGTGCCAGCTCAAGCCTACTAGCTAGCACAGATACGCAGTATTTT. This rearrangement joins TRBV27 to TRBJ2-3, with D possibly being TRBD2 (6 bases). This CDR3 has 15 amino acids. Looked up from germline, CDR1 is MNHEY and CDR2 is SMNVEV (reference sequence). V gave up 8 bases and J gave up 0 bases, with 15 bases separating them.

This sequence joins TRBV2 and TRBJ2-5; D perhaps matches TRBD2 (5 bases). Trimming left V 5 bases short and J 5 bases short, with 21 bases between. From germline, CDR1 is SNHLY and CDR2 FYNNEI. CDR3 length: 16 amino acids. CDR3 sequence: CASSLGVAAARETQYF. CDR3 bases: TGTGCCAGCAGTCTCGGGGTGGCGGCTGCTAGGGAGACCCAGTACTTC.

J is TRBJ2-1 and V is TRBV5-4, with 8 bases that match TRBD2. The CDR3 consists of 15 residues. V shed 0 bases and J 5 bases; nucleotides not matched to a gene: 4. CDR1 SGHNT and CDR2 YYREEE come from the germline V gene (reference sequence). The CDR3: CASSLAGGRDNEQFF. The CDR3 DNA reads TGTGCCAGCAGCTTGGCGGGGGGGCGAGACAATGAGCAGTTCTTC.

The chain couples TRBV18 to TRBJ2-2; 8 bases are shared with TRBD1. This CDR3 is 16 amino acids long. The trim removed 2 bases at V and 1 base at J, leaving 3 bases unmatched. CDR1 KGHSH and CDR2 LQKENI come from the germline V gene. CDR3 residues: CASSPAGTGNTGELFF. CDR3 DNA sequence: TGTGCCAGCTCACCAGCGGGGACAGGGAACACCGGGGAGCTGTTTTTT.

In this sample, this clone turned up once. The chain is built from TRBV11-2 and TRBJ2-5; 7 bases are shared with TRBD1. The length of the CDR3 is 14 residues. The ends lost 5 bases at V and 1 base at J; junction bases unmatched: 4. Germline CDR1 and CDR2: SGHAT and FQNNGV. The CDR3 protein is CASSPGTAQETQYF. The DNA of the CDR3 is TGTGCCAGCAGCCCCGGGACAGCCCAAGAGACCCAGTACTTC.

This chain links TRBV3-1 (or the pseudogene TRBV3-2) with TRBJ2-5; 7 bases map to TRBD1. J gave up 0 bases and V 5 bases, and 12 bases lay outside the gene matches. Per the germline V gene, CDR1 is LGHDT and CDR2 is YNNKEL (reference sequence). The CDR3 is made up of 17 amino acids. CDR3 residues: CASSKSAGTVYQETQYF. The CDR3 nucleotides read TGTGCCAGCAGCAAATCTGCCGGGACAGTGTACCAAGAGACCCAGTACTTC.

The chain joins TRBV4-3 to TRBJ1-6; D call uncertain. Germline V gene lookup returns CDR1 LGHNA and CDR2 YSLEER. V was trimmed by 0 bases and J by 6 bases, leaving 6 bases between them. The CDR3 runs to 14 residues. CDR3 nucleotide sequence: TGCGCCAGCAGCCAAGAGAAGTTTAATTCACCCCTCCACTTT. Amino acid sequence: CASSQEKFNSPLHF.

The chain combines TRBV5-1 with TRBJ2-2; 9 bases match TRBD1. Germline lookup yields CDR1 SGHRS and CDR2 YFSETQ. This CDR3 has 15 residues. The junction had 6 bases not matched to a gene; V was cut back by 4 bases and J by 5 bases. The CDR3 DNA reads as TGCGCCAGCAGCCCCCAGACAGGGGGTACCGGGGAGCTGTTTTTT. It translates to CASSPQTGGTGELFF.

The chain links TRBV7-9 to TRBJ1-2; D is uncertain. Germline V CDR1 and CDR2: SEHNR, FQNEAQ (reference sequence). V shed 1 base and J shed 7 bases, with 13 bases lying between them. The CDR3 contains 14 residues. The CDR3 DNA reads TGTGCCAGCAGCTTAGTGTCGGGTTTGGCTGGCTACACCTTC. Residues: CASSLVSGLAGYTF.

V usage is TRBV15 and J usage is TRBJ2-7, with D possibly being TRBD1 or TRBD2 (5 bases each). The CDR3 runs to 13 residues. In germline, CDR1 is LNHNV, CDR2 YYDKDF (reference sequence). Trimming took off 4 bases at V and 5 bases at J, with 12 bases between the two ends. The CDR3 loop reads CATSTFLGDEQYF. CDR3 coding DNA: TGTGCCACCAGCACATTTCTGGGGGACGAGCAGTACTTC.

This rearrangement joins TRBV7-9 to TRBJ1-4; D is perhaps TRBD1 (6 bases). Germline assignment: CDR1 SEHNR and CDR2 FQNEAQ (reference sequence). V shed 1 base and J shed 4 bases, with 10 bases lying between them. The CDR3 is 15 amino acids. In nucleotides, the CDR3 is TGTGCCAGCAGCTTAGGGACAGTATTTAATGAAAAACTGTTTTTT. Translation gives CASSLGTVFNEKLFF.

The rearrangement links TRBV10-3 to TRBJ2-1, with TRBD2 matching 9 bases. CDR1 ENHRY and CDR2 SYGVKD come from the germline V gene. J was trimmed by 6 bases and V by 6 bases; bases with no gene match: 18. CDR3 size: 18 residues. The CDR3 loop reads CAIRAAGGLQQLRNEQFF. Written as DNA, the CDR3 is TGTGCCATCAGGGCAGCGGGAGGTTTACAACAACTACGCAATGAGCAGTTCTTC.

The chain is built from TRBV3-1 (or the pseudogene TRBV3-2) and TRBJ2-7, with D possibly being TRBD2 (5 bases). The CDR3 runs 15 residues. The ends were cut back, 3 bases at V and 0 bases at J, with 12 bases in the middle. Germline V gene lookup returns CDR1 LGHDT and CDR2 YNNKEL (reference sequence). The CDR3 DNA is TGTGCCAGCAGCCAGGACTGGTTGAGCTCCTACGAGCAGTACTTC. Translation gives CASSQDWLSSYEQYF.

The chain is built from TRBV5-4 and TRBJ2-2; D ambiguous. V shed 0 bases and J shed 6 bases, with 6 bases lying between them. The germline CDR1 and CDR2 sequences are SGHNT and YYREEE (reference sequence). This CDR3 is built from 13 residues. The CDR3: CASSLVEAGELFF. The DNA for the CDR3 is TGTGCCAGCAGCTTGGTAGAAGCCGGGGAGCTGTTTTTT.

The chain carries TRBV4-1 and TRBJ2-7, with unresolved D. CDR1 and CDR2 (germline): MGHRA, YSYEKL. There are 14 residues in the CDR3. V lost 2 bases to trimming and J lost 2 bases, with 10 bases between them. The CDR3 DNA reads as TGCGCCAGCAGCCAAAGCACAGCCACCTACGAGCAGTACTTC. Translated: CASSQSTATYEQYF.

The V gene is TRBV30, the J gene TRBJ2-3; 13 nucleotides line up with TRBD2. Germline CDR1 and CDR2: GTSNPN and SVGIG (reference sequence). The V gene end was trimmed by 2 bases and the J gene end by 8 bases; junction bases not matched to a gene: 19. CDR3 length: 19 residues. The CDR3 loop is CAWSSLYRLAGGFRGTQYF. For the CDR3, the DNA is TGTGCCTGGAGTTCCCTTTATAGACTAGCGGGGGGATTTAGAGGTACGCAGTATTTT.

This rearrangement joins TRBV18 to TRBJ1-4; 8 bases line up with TRBD1. This CDR3 contains 16 residues. Germline values: CDR1 KGHSH, CDR2 LQKENI. The V gene end was trimmed by 3 bases and the J gene end by 8 bases; junction bases not matched to a gene: 11. CDR3 protein: CASSPTTGTGGEKLFF. The CDR3 bases are TGTGCCAGCTCACCTACTACCGGGACAGGCGGGGAAAAACTGTTTTTT.

The genes are TRBV4-2 and TRBJ2-3; either TRBD1 or TRBD2 may fit D (5 bases each). The germline V and J ends were trimmed by 0 bases and 2 bases, with 15 bases remaining between them. The V gene's germline CDR1 is LGHNA and CDR2 YNFKEQ. The CDR3 has 17 residues. CDR3 DNA: TGTGCCAGCAGCCAAGATCAGTCGGGGCACCTCACAGATACGCAGTATTTT. This encodes CASSQDQSGHLTDTQYF.

Written as DNA, the CDR3 is TGTGCCAGCAGTCGGGGCTTAATGAACACTGAAGCTTTCTTT. Translated, it gives CASSRGLMNTEAFF. The chain couples TRBV6-5 to TRBJ1-1; possible D gene TRBD1, 5 bases. The germline gives CDR1 MNHEY, CDR2 SVGAGI. V gave up 5 bases and J gave up 0 bases, with 10 bases separating them. The CDR3 has 14 amino acids.

A few counts support this clone. The chain recombines TRBV7-2 with TRBJ2-1; D uncertain. The CDR3 totals 12 residues. V lost 0 bases and J lost 12, with 9 bases in between. Germline-derived CDR1 and CDR2 are SGHTA and FQGNSA. As DNA, the CDR3 is TGTGCCAGCAGCTTAGCCCCCGCAGGGCAGTTCTTC. It encodes CASSLAPAGQFF.

The chain has TRBV6-2 or TRBV6-3 and TRBJ1-5; a weak D match, TRBD1 (5 bases). Germline assignment: CDR1 MNHEY and CDR2 SVGEGT. V was shortened by 2 bases and J by 1 base, with 9 bases between the two germline ends. This CDR3 is 15 amino acids long. The CDR3 nucleotides are TGTGCCAGCAGTTACACGTGGGGGAGCAATCAGCCCCAGCATTTT. It specifies CASSYTWGSNQPQHF.

Here the CDR3 DNA reads TGTGCCAGCACCTTAAACGGGGGCACTGAAGCTTTCTTT. Translation: CASTLNGGTEAFF. This chain joins TRBV12-3 or TRBV12-4 and TRBJ1-1; tentatively, D is TRBD1 (5 bases). V lost 7 bases, J lost 4 bases, and 13 bases lay in between. CDR3 length: 13 residues.

The chain employs TRBV6-2 or TRBV6-3 and TRBJ2-2; 9 positions agree with TRBD1. V lost 5 bases, J lost 4 bases, and 8 bases stayed unmatched. Germline values: CDR1 MNHEY, CDR2 SVGEGT. CDR3 length: 16 amino acids. This CDR3 reads CASSIPGQGPTGELFF. Here the CDR3 DNA reads TGTGCCAGCAGTATCCCGGGACAGGGCCCCACCGGGGAGCTGTTTTTT.

In its sample, this clone was seen once. The CDR3 protein is CASSKPGQGAEGYTF. CDR3 nucleotide sequence: TGTGCCAGCAGCAAACCGGGACAGGGGGCGGAGGGCTACACCTTC. This chain links TRBV5-4 with TRBJ1-2, with TRBD1 matching over 12 bases. Germline V gene data show CDR1 as SGHNT and CDR2 as YYREEE (reference sequence). This CDR3 region has 15 residues. With V trimmed by 4 bases and J by 8 bases, 9 bases remained unmatched.

The J gene is TRBJ1-1, the V gene TRBV6-5, with D hard to call. V lost 0 bases and J 1 base, leaving 9 bases between the germline ends. CDR1 is MNHEY and CDR2 is SVGAGI in the germline V gene. CDR3 length: 15 amino acids. The CDR3 is CASSYSRHQNTEAFF. The DNA of the CDR3 is TGTGCCAGCAGTTACTCGAGGCACCAGAACACTGAAGCTTTCTTT.